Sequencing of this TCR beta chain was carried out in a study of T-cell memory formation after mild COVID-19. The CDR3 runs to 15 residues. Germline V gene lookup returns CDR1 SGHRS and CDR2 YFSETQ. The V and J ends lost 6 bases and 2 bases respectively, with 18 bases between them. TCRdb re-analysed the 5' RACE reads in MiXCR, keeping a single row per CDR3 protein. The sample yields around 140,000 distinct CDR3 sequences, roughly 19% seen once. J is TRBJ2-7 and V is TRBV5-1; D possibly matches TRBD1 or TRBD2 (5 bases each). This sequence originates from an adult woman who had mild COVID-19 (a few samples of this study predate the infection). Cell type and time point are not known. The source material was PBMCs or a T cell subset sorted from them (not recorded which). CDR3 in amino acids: CASTPAPGLPYEQYF. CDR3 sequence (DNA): TGCGCCAGCACCCCCGCTCCGGGGCTTCCCTACGAGCAGTACTTC.